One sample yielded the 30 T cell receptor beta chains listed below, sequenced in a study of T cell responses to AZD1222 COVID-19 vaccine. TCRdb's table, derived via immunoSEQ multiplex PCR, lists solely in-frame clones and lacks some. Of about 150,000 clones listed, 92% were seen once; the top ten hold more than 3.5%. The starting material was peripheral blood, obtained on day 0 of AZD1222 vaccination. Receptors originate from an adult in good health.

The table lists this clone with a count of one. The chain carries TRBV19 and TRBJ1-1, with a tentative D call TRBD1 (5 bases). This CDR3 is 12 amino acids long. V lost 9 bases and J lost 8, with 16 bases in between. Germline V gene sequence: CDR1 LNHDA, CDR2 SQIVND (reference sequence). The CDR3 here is CASAVGPREAFF. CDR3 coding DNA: TGTGCCAGCGCCGTGGGGCCCAGGGAAGCTTTCTTT. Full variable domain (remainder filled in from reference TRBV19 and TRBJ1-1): DGGITQSPKYLFRKEGQNVTLSCEQNLNHDAMYWYRQDPGQGLRLIYYSQIVNDFQKGDIAEGYSVSREKKESFPLTVTSAQKNPTAFYLCASAVGPREAFFGQGTRLTVV.

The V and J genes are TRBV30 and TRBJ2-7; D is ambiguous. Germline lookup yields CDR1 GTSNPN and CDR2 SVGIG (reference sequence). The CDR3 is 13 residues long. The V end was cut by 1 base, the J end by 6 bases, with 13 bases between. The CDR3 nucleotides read TGTGCCTGGAGTGCGGTTGGAAACGGCGAGCAGTACTTC. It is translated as CAWSAVGNGEQYF.

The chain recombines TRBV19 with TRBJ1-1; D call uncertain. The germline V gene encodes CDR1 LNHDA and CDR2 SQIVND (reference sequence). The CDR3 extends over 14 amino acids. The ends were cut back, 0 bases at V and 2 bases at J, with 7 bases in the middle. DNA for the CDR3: TGTGCCAGTAGTATAGAGCTGGGAAACACTGAAGCTTTCTTT. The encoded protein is CASSIELGNTEAFF.

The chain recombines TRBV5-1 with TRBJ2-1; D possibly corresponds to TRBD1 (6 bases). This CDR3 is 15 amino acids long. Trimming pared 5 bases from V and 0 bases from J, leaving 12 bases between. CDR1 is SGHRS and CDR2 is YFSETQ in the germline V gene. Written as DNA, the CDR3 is TGCGCCAGCAGGCCCTCCAGGGGCTCCTACAATGAGCAGTTCTTC. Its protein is CASRPSRGSYNEQFF.

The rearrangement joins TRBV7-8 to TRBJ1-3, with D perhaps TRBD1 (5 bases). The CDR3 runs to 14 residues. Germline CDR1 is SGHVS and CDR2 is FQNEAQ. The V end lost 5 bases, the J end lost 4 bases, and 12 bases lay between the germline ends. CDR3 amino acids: CASSRGTGGNTIYF. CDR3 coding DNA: TGTGCCAGCAGCCGAGGGACTGGGGGAAACACCATATATTTT.

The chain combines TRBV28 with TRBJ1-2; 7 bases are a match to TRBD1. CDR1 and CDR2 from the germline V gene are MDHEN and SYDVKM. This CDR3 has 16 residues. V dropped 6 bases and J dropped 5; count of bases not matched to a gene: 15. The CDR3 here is CASSRRTGQPAYGYTF. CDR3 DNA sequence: TGTGCCAGCAGCCGCCGGACAGGCCAACCGGCTTATGGCTACACCTTC.

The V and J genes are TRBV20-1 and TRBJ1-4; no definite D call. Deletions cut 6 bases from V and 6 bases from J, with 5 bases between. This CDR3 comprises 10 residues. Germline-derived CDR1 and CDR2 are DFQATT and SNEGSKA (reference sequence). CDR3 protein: CSASDEKLFF. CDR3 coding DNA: TGCAGTGCGAGTGATGAAAAACTGTTTTTT.

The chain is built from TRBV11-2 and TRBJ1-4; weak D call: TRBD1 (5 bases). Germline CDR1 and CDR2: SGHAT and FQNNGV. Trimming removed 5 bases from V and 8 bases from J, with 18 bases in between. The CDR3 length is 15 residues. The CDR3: CASSPGVGTEEKLFF. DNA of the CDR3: TGTGCCAGCAGCCCCGGGGTGGGGACGGAGGAAAAACTGTTTTTT.

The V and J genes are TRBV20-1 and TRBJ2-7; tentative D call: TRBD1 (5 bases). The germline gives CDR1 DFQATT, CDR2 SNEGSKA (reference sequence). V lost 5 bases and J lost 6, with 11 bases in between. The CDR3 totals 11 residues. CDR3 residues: CSALTDSEQYF. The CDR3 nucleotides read TGCAGTGCTTTGACAGATTCCGAGCAGTACTTC.

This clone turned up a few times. The CDR3 here is CASSLAAGSYGYTF. The DNA of the CDR3 is TGTGCCAGCAGCTTAGCGGCAGGGAGCTATGGCTACACCTTC. This chain joins TRBV7-8 and TRBJ1-2; maybe TRBD1 (5 bases). With 0 bases removed from V and 4 bases from J, the gap between germline ends came to 9 bases. Germline CDR1 and CDR2: SGHVS and FQNEAQ. The CDR3 has 14 amino acids.

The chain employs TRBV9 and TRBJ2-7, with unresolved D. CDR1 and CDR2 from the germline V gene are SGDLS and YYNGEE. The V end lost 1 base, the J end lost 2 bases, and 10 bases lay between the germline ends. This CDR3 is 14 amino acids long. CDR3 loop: CASSVRAGTYEQYF. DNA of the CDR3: TGTGCCAGCAGCGTACGGGCAGGTACCTACGAGCAGTACTTC.

The CDR3 spells CASSVAGTSRGYGYTF. CDR3 bases: TGTGCCAGCAGCGTAGCCGGGACCTCGAGGGGTTATGGCTACACCTTC. The rearrangement links TRBV9 to TRBJ1-2; D might be TRBD1 (5 bases). The CDR3 covers 16 residues. Trimming removed 0 bases from V and 5 bases from J, with 17 bases in between. Germline V gene sequence: CDR1 SGDLS, CDR2 YYNGEE.

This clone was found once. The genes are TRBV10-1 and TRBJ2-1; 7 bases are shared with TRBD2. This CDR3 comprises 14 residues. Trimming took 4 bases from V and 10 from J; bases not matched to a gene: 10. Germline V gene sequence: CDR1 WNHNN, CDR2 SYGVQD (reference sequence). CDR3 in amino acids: CASSVGTTAGEQFF. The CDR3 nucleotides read TGCGCCAGCAGTGTGGGGACTACCGCAGGAGAGCAGTTCTTC.

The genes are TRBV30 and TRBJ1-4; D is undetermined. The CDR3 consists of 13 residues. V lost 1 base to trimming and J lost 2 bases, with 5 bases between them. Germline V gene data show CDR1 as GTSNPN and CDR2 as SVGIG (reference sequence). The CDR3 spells CAWSGQTNEKLFF. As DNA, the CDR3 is TGTGCCTGGAGTGGGCAGACTAATGAAAAACTGTTTTTT.

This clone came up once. CDR3 residues: CASSLPPRPGELFF. CDR3 sequence (DNA): TGTGCCAGCAGCCTCCCCCCGCGTCCCGGGGAGCTGTTTTTT. J is TRBJ2-2 and V is TRBV11-1; D gene unclear. The CDR3 contains 14 residues. Per germline, CDR1 SGHAT and CDR2 FQDESV (reference sequence). Trimming took 5 bases from V and 6 from J, leaving 13 bases between them.

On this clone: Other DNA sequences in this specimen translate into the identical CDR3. In nucleotides, the CDR3 is TGTGCCAGCAGCCAAGATCTTGGATCTGGCTACACCTTC. Protein sequence: CASSQDLGSGYTF. The chain has TRBV3-1 (or the pseudogene TRBV3-2) and TRBJ1-2; D ambiguous. CDR3 length equals 13 residues. Looked up from germline, CDR1 is LGHDT and CDR2 is YNNKEL (reference sequence). V shed 0 bases and J shed 7 bases, with 9 bases lying between them.

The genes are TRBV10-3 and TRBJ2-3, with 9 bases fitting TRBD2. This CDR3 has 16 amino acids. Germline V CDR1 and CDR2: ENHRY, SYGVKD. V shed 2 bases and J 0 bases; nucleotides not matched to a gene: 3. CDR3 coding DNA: TGTGCCATCAGTGAGCTAGCGGGACTGAGCACAGATACGCAGTATTTT. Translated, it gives CAISELAGLSTDTQYF.

The CDR3 reads CAISAIGDRGDTQYF. The CDR3 bases are TGTGCCATCAGCGCCATAGGGGACAGGGGGGATACGCAGTATTTT. The chain joins TRBV10-3 to TRBJ2-3, with 11 nucleotides matching TRBD1. After removal of 6 bases from V and 6 bases from J, the junction contained 8 bases not matched to a gene. Germline CDR1 reads ENHRY; CDR2 reads SYGVKD. The CDR3 loop spans 15 amino acids.

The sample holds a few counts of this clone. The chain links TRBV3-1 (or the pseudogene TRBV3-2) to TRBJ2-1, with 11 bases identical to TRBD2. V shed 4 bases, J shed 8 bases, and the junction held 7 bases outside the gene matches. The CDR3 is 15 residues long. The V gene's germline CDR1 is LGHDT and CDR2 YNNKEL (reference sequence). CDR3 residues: CASSLTSGSGDEQFF. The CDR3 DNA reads TGTGCCAGCAGCCTTACTAGCGGGAGTGGAGATGAGCAGTTCTTC.

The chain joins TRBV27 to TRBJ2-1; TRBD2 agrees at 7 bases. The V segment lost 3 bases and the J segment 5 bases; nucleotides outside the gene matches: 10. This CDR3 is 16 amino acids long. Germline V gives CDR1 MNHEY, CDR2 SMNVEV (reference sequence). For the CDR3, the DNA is TGTGCCAGCAGTTTCCAGGGACTAACAAGAGACAATGAGCAGTTCTTC. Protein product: CASSFQGLTRDNEQFF.

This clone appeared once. The chain's CDR3 is CASSIEGVTEAFF. The CDR3 region has the DNA TGTGCCAGTAGTATTGAAGGGGTAACTGAAGCTTTCTTT. V usage is TRBV19 and J usage is TRBJ1-1, with a tentative D call TRBD1 (5 bases). Germline CDR1 reads LNHDA; CDR2 reads SQIVND (reference sequence). The CDR3 contains 13 residues. Deletions cut 3 bases from V and 5 bases from J, with 10 bases between.

Written as DNA, the CDR3 is TGTGCCAGCAGCTTACGGCGCAGGGGGCAAGAAAAACTGTTTTTT. Amino acids: CASSLRRRGQEKLFF. The rearrangement joins TRBV7-3 to TRBJ1-4, with 8 bases identical to TRBD1. CDR1 and CDR2 (germline): SGHTA, FQGTGA. This CDR3 is 15 amino acids long. V trimming: 2 bases; J trimming: 8 bases; junction bases outside the gene matches: 7.

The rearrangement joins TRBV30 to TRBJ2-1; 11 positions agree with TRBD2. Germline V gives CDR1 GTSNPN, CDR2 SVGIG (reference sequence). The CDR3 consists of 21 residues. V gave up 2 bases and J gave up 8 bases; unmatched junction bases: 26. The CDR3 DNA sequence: TGTGCCTGGAGTACCGGGACAGGGAGAACTAGCGGGAGCCCTAAGGTGGATGAGCAGTTCTTC. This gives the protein CAWSTGTGRTSGSPKVDEQFF.

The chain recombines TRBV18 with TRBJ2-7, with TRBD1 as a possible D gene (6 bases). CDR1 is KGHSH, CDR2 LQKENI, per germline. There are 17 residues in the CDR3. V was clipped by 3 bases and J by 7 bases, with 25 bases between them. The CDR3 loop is CASSPLPRGSGAWEQYF. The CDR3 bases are TGTGCCAGCTCACCTCTCCCCAGGGGCTCAGGGGCATGGGAGCAGTACTTC.

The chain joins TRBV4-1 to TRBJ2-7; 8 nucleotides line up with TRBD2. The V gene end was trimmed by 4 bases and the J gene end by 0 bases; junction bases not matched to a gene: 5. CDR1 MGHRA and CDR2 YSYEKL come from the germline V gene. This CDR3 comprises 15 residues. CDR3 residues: CASSPGGPSSYEQYF. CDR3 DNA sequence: TGCGCCAGCAGCCCGGGAGGGCCAAGCTCCTACGAGCAGTACTTC.

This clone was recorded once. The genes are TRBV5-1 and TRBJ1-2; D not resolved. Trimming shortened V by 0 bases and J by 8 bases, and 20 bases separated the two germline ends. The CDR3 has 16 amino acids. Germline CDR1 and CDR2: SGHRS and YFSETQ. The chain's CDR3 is CASSLARNSLRRGYTF. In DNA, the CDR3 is TGCGCCAGCAGCTTGGCTCGGAACTCCCTTCGGCGAGGCTACACCTTC.

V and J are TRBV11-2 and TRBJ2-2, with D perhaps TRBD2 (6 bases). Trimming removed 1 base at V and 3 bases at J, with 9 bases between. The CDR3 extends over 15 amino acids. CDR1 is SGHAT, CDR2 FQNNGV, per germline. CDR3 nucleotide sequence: TGTGCCAGCAGCTTAGTGGGCGGGGACACCGGGGAGCTGTTTTTT. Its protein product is CASSLVGGDTGELFF.

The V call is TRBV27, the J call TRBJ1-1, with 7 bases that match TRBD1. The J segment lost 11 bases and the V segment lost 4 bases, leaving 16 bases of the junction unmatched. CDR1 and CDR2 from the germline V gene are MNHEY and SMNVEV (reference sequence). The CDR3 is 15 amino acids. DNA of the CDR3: TGTGCCAGCAGTTCGAACCGACAGGGTTCCGCTGGGGCTTTCTTT. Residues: CASSSNRQGSAGAFF.

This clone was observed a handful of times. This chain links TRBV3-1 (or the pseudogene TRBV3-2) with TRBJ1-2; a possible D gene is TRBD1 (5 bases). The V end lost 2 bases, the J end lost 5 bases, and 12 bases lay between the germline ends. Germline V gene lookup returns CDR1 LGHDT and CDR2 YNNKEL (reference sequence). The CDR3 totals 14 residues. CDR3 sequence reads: CASSQYRGGYGYTF. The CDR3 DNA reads TGTGCCAGCAGCCAATACCGGGGCGGGTATGGCTACACCTTC.

CDR3 amino acids: CAWSTRGEGAYEKLFF. The CDR3 nucleotides read TGTGCCTGGAGTACCCGCGGGGAGGGGGCCTATGAAAAACTGTTTTTT. The chain is built from TRBV30 and TRBJ1-4; 7 bases are a match to TRBD1. Germline V gene sequence: CDR1 GTSNPN, CDR2 SVGIG (reference sequence). V trimming: 2 bases; J trimming: 6 bases; junction bases outside the gene matches: 12. The length of the CDR3 is 16 residues.